This T cell receptor beta chain is drawn from a study of blood T cell repertoires in COVID-19. Study context: Samples came from the United States, Italy and Spain, spanning acute and convalescent COVID-19.

Each participant's cohort was designated according to participant-reported clinical history. Assay used: immunoSEQ multiplex PCR; TCRdb lists only in-frame clones, some missing. Of roughly 190,000 clones listed, 84% are singletons. V gave up 5 bases and J gave up 6 bases, with 8 bases separating them. There are 13 residues in the CDR3. CDR1 and CDR2 from the germline V gene are MNHEY and SVGEGT. The receptor comes from a woman aged 25 to 39 who had been exposed to COVID-19. The sequencing input was PBMCs or T cells enriched from blood (not recorded which). The gene calls are TRBV6-2 or TRBV6-3 and TRBJ1-6; no clear D. The CDR3 nucleotides are TGTGCCAGCAGTCCCTTCGGTAATTCACCCCTCCACTTT. Its translation is CASSPFGNSPLHF.